The source of this T cell receptor (beta chain) is a study of blood T cell repertoires in COVID-19. The overall study: Acute-phase and convalescent COVID-19 samples originated in the United States, Italy and Spain.

With 4 bases removed from V and 7 bases from J, the gap between germline ends came to 5 bases. There are 11 residues in the CDR3. Germline V lookup: CDR1 MDHEN, CDR2 SYDVKM. In the original processing: Using reference gene primer amplification, nucleated cell counts were estimated. Clones were read by immunoSEQ multiplex PCR, and TCRdb kept only the in-frame ones, dropping some. That table is the source of V, J and clone size, and D and trimming were worked out from the DNA. This sample has 350,000 or so clones, with about four fifths found just once. The chain couples TRBV28 to TRBJ2-1, with D uncertain. Sequences were obtained from peripheral blood. The TCR originated in a man in his thirties or forties with active or convalescent COVID-19. CDR3 DNA sequence: TGTGCCAGCAGTTCTAGTAATGAGCAGTTCTTC. Translation gives CASSSSNEQFF.